This T cell receptor (beta chain) emerged from a study of blood T cells in healthy people across ages (dated by TCRdb to 2014 to 2015). A note on the overall study: In model experiments, template switching captured roughly one uniquely barcoded TCR beta cDNA molecule for every two T cells. The donors were split into four age groups: young (average about 15 years), middle-aged (39), aged (approximately 60) and long-lived (under 90). To track age-related changes in TCR beta repertoire diversity, the study relied on deep sequencing normalized with unique cDNA molecular identifiers. Two additional independent replicas of 1 million unique cDNA reads from the same blood draw were analyzed for two donors (one aged 18 to 29 and one aged 80 or older). To avoid experimental bias, donors of different ages were randomly spread across the sequencing lanes.

Systemically healthy Caucasian individuals from Russia, about 38 in total and aged roughly 6 to 100 years, were included as donors. Ten milliliters of peripheral blood were drawn from each donor into EDTA-treated Vacutainer tubes. Ficoll-Paque density-gradient centrifugation was used to isolate PBMCs, with at least 6.5 million per sample. Trizol reagent was used to extract total RNA from PBMCs, with at least 5.5 micrograms per sample. For every donor, flow cytometry on a PBMC aliquot measured the percentage of naive CD45RAhigh/CD27high T cells. Beyond this particular receptor, the publication reports: Because donor CMV infection status was unknown, age-related changes in expanded clonotypes were potentially confounded. There was a strong correlation between observed TCR beta diversity and the percentage of naive T cells measured by flow cytometry. Estimates of total diversity based on one million sequenced T cells were regarded as lower bounds and as underestimates. Compared with the aged group, the long-lived group had more naive CD4+ T cells, fewer expanded clones and increased TCR diversity, a pattern suggesting age selection. As age increased, observed TCR beta diversity per million T cells dropped in a roughly linear way, and a significant reduction was already evident by age roughly 40. Since profiling was done on bulk unsorted PBMCs, naive and antigen-experienced compartments could not be conclusively compared.

This clonotype has more than one count but fewer than ten. There is no known antigen for this receptor. Nothing much larger sits one base from this clone, and base qualities are not available. The protocol used for the library was 5' RACE. Sequencing was performed on an Illumina HiSeq 2500. A second roughly 7 to 11 cycle PCR used a sample-barcoded 5' primer and a J-beta primer mix. A template-switch 5' adaptor carrying 12 random nucleotides introduced a unique molecular identifier onto each TCR beta cDNA molecule. Each sample yielded at least 2.5 million CDR3-containing paired-end reads. First-strand cDNA synthesis was performed from all RNA using the Mint cDNA synthesis kit, with priming by a TRBC-specific oligonucleotide. All cDNA was treated with uracil-DNA glycosylase and then went through a first 18-cycle PCR with the universal primers M1SS and BC2_uni_R. The paper's processing steps were these. Normalization of each sample was performed by random selection of 1 million high-quality reads, each carrying a distinct molecular identifier. Instead of being binned into consensus sequences, reads that shared molecular identifiers were thrown out. CDR3 identification, clonotype clustering and error correction used MiTCR with a Q25 quality threshold and the strictest error-elimination algorithm. A nonparametric unseen species model with Euler transformation was used to estimate lower-bound total TCR beta diversity. The public reads were quality trimmed at Q25 with fastp and then assembled into clones with MiXCR by TCRdb, keeping productive beta chains. For every CDR3 protein sequence, its rows merge into one entry that carries the most common genes and DNA. The V and J calls and clone size come from TCRdb's table, not from the authors' own analysis. This sample lists some 1.6 million distinct CDR3 sequences; around 35% were detected once. Together, the top ten hold roughly 10% of the sample.

The material sequenced was blood. The receptor was derived from a woman aged 30 to 39 in good health.

In nucleotides, the sequence is TGTGCCAGCAGCCAAGACCGCGCGAGTTCCTACGAGCAGTACTTC. This sequence encodes CASSQDRASSYEQYF. The sequence joins TRBV3-1 to TRBJ2-7; no D gene can be assigned with confidence. The CDR3 holds 15 amino acids from the cysteine to the phenylalanine. Solely the CDR3 DNA is kept, with 45 bases framed from the first base. The V and J ends are trimmed by 0 bases and 1 base, leaving 10 bases between them. The germline V gene (reference sequence) supplies CDR1 LGHDT and CDR2 YNNKEL.